This T cell receptor (beta chain) was captured by sequencing in a study of T cells after posttransplantation cyclophosphamide. Findings and limits, study-wide: Recipient CMV seropositivity and CMV reactivation strongly tracked TRB clonality. Tissue-infiltrating T cells from skin or gut overlapped little with blood T cells. Donor-recipient repertoire similarity was low at 1-2 months, rising over year one.

Concerning this clone itself: Its target is not known.

TCRdb keeps only in-frame clones here, not all; method: immunoSEQ multiplex PCR. This table holds approximately 17,000 clones, 75% to 80% found once. The CDR3 is 15 residues long. The V gene's germline CDR1 is SGHVS and CDR2 FQNEAQ. Germline trimming cut 6 bases from V and 3 bases from J; bases unmatched to any gene: 11. Treatment was busulfan-fludarabine conditioning, a marrow graft, and cyclophosphamide on days +3 and +4. This sequence joins TRBV7-8 and TRBJ2-7, with 7 bases fitting TRBD1. The sample in question was CD8+ T cells sorted from PBMCs, obtained around 2,000 days after a stem cell transplant with posttransplant cyclophosphamide. The origin of this receptor is a female patient aged 40-49 years who received an allogeneic stem cell transplant from a related donor, was CMV-positive, and had no GVHD. Part of the T cell pool may stem from the graft donor. For the CDR3, the DNA is TGTGCCAGCAGTTTACTTCAGGGGGATGGCTACGAGCAGTACTTC. This encodes CASSLLQGDGYEQYF.